This TCR beta chain emerged from a study of cytomegalovirus exposure and HLA in healthy donors. For the study at large: Around 78 million unique TCR sequences came from HLA-typed donors in an early release. Notes on the study in general: Roughly even sequencing depth across donors was the assumption behind the presence/absence analyses. A later analysis reported that several of the most significant clusters appeared to be linked to common viral pathogens, among them Epstein-Barr virus.

Each of the donors was a healthy bone marrow donor. Trimming took 4 bases from V and 4 from J; bases not matched to a gene: 8. The CDR3 is made up of 16 amino acids. Germline V gene lookup returns CDR1 SGHRS and CDR2 YFSETQ. A word on this clone: Its target is unknown.

Primers included in the PCR were 60 Vbeta and 13 Jbeta primers. The data were produced by immunoSEQ multiplex PCR, yet TCRdb's version contains in-frame clones alone and is incomplete. Of 100,000 to 150,000 clones listed, roughly 81% are singletons. The TCR comes from a woman under 40 in good health and CMV-seronegative. What was sequenced was PBMCs. The chain uses TRBV5-1 and TRBJ2-1; 10 nucleotides match TRBD2. The CDR3 DNA reads as TGCGCCAGCAGCATAGAACCTAGCGGGGGTTACAATGAGCAGTTCTTC. Amino acid sequence: CASSIEPSGGYNEQFF. Filled out from reference TRBV5-1 and TRBJ2-1, the complete variable domain reads KAGVTQTPRYLIKTRGQQVTLSCSPISGHRSVSWYQQTPGQGLQFLFEYFSETQRNKGNFPGRFSGRQFSNSRSEMNVSTLELGDSALYLCASSIEPSGGYNEQFFGPGTRLTVL.